This T cell receptor beta chain is from a study of long-term antiretroviral therapy in people with HIV (dated by TCRdb to about 2022). With regard to the full study: The earliest samples were collected approximately a decade before the 2015 WHO recommendation for immediate ART, a period when ART was typically delayed until CD4 counts fell. A retrospective serial study tested whether ART initiation and durable HIV suppression were associated with changes in peripheral blood TRB repertoire composition and diversity. The cohort contributed fewer than 200 cryopreserved PBMC samples from about 30 adults with confirmed HIV infection, collected serially over a mean of approximately 6 years (range 1-12). Among the 30 to 35 participants with HIV, around ten were female. No cross-contamination during QIAcube processing turned up in test extractions that ran a monoclonal T-cell line alongside more than 30 polyclonal samples.

Sequencing of the TRB variable region was done with the immunoSEQ hsTCRB v3.0 assay at survey level resolution. TRB sequencing targeted a depth of roughly 35,000-55,000 T-cell genomes per sample. TRB libraries were pooled and sequenced on an Illumina MiSeq using a v3 150-cycle kit. On the study's bioinformatics: Repertoire analysis was performed in R inside a reproducible Nextflow workflow that covered QC, data transformation and analysis. LymphoSeq2, an R package for AIRR-Seq data exploration, was used to implement custom analyses. Several samples yielding fewer than 5000 total TRB sequences were excluded, leaving approximately 200 analyzed HIV repertoires. Among the 170 to 200 retained HIV repertoires, 59 were collected before ART initiation and under 150 after ART initiation. Repertoires were downsampled to 5000 TRB nucleotide sequences, and summary statistics were averaged over 100 downsampling iterations. TRB sequences were retained for analysis only if CDR3 regions of at least seven amino acids were present. Diversity was measured with a Shannon entropy-derived clonality score and the Gini coefficient. In the repertoire networks, any two of the top 5000 CDR3 amino acid sequences were linked whenever the two sequences differed by an edit distance of one. GLIPH2 predicted antigen specificity groups and MHC restriction for TRB CDR3 amino acid sequences. To flag known associations with CMV, EBV, HIV or tissue antigens, CDR3 amino acid sequences were compared against VDJdb and McPAS-TCR. Pre-ART, post-ART and control groups were compared with Wilcoxon signed-rank tests and Holm-Bonferroni correction. The table was pulled from immuneACCESS by TCRdb, which kept in-frame rearrangements only. Such tables lose some clones; where checked, under half of the loss comes from unresolved V genes, and the rest has no known cause. The V and J calls and clone size were taken over from that table, and D and trimming were inferred from the DNA. The sample table shows 25,000 to 35,000 clones, and just over 85% are seen once. Roughly 5% of the sample comes from the top ten.

The CDR1 and CDR2 encoded by the germline V gene are SGDLS and YYNGEE. The CDR3 starts with the cysteine, ends with the phenylalanine, and has 15 residues. CDR3 DNA only is kept here, 45 bases in frame from base 1. Between the V and J ends, shortened by 3 bases and 4 bases respectively, the junction contains 15 bases. The paper as a whole reports these results and caveats: Since PBMC availability was limited, sequencing covered only the TCR beta chain, with no alpha chain pairing. Because pre-ART samples had limited cell numbers, profiling was done on unsorted PBMC rather than on sorted CD4+ and CD8+ T cells. HIV repertoires had narrower CDR3 length ranges than controls, and the network structure suggested an antigen-experienced repertoire that shifted only slightly toward naive after ART. The samples span the years 2004 to 2017, and the ART regimens used may be less effective than current regimens. ART initiation was associated with a significant increase in TRB diversity, but diversity stayed significantly below transplant donor controls even after long-term ART. Expanded TRB clones identified before ART initiation dominated the repertoire across all time points, though the dominance fluctuated and decreased in many PLHIV after ART. Inferences about post-ART repertoire changes are limited because no data were available on ART adherence, viral resistance or therapy changes.

Remarks on this clone: This receptor's antigen is unknown. Base quality data are lacking; no much larger clone is found one base away.

To be included, a participant needed at least one PBMC sample from before ART initiation plus at least two post-ART samples. All participants with HIV were treated in the United States of America. Before DNA extraction, cryopreserved samples of roughly 1-10 million PBMC were thawed and washed. At the time of the earliest PBMC sample, participants with HIV were aged between about 20 and 55 years. PBMC samples from each participant spanned 1-4 timepoints before ART initiation and 2-8 timepoints after ART initiation, with a median of 7 samples. Serial HIV viral load, CD4+ T-cell count, ART history and demographic data were obtained for every participant. Using a Qiagen kit on a QIAcube, genomic DNA was extracted from unsorted PBMC, with samples processed in batches of 12.

Here the chain combines TRBV9 and TRBJ2-3; the D element might be TRBD1 or TRBD2, as each aligns at 5 bases. This clonotype was obtained from a young woman with HIV. This material consisted of unsorted PBMCs, taken 0.8 years after starting antiretroviral therapy. The nucleotide sequence is TGTGCCAGCAGCGGTGGGGACCGACGATCAGATACGCAGTATTTT. Its protein product is CASSGGDRRSDTQYF.